This T cell receptor beta chain is from a study of shared clonotypes between healthy human individuals. Overall study context: Each donor contributed plates that comprised three CD4 naive, three CD4 memory, two CD8 naive and one CD8 memory.

Study-level results: Sharing of clonotypes among donors was expected to vary with sequencing depth. Among non-shared clonotypes, generation probabilities were lower than among those shared by all four donors.

Authors' processing steps: Junction-only sequences without quality scores were provided by ImmunoSEQ, so filtering was different. Measured with immunoSEQ multiplex PCR; TCRdb has only the in-frame clones, and not every one. The V and J calls and clone size were taken over from that table, and D and trimming were inferred from the DNA. The sample has about 2 million clones, about 95% seen once; the top ten hold around 1.2%. Details on this clone: Its antigen remains unidentified.

Naive CD8 cells comprised CD45RO-negative, CCR7-positively selected cells, excluding terminally differentiated effector memory CD45RA+ cells. Trimming shortened V by 8 bases and J by 0 bases, and 14 bases separated the two germline ends. Germline assignment: CDR1 ENHRY and CDR2 SYGVKD. This CDR3 comprises 14 residues. The sample was naive CD8+ T cells sorted from blood. This rearrangement joins TRBV10-3 to TRBJ2-7, with a weak D call TRBD2 (6 bases). This clonotype originated in a man aged 18-30 years in good health. The CDR3 region has the DNA TGTGCCATCGGACCCGGGACTTTCTCCTACGAGCAGTACTTC. This codes for CAIGPGTFSYEQYF.